This T cell receptor beta chain was captured in a study of blood T cells in healthy people across ages. Looking at the study overall: There was about one barcoded beta molecule captured by template switching per two T cells.

Each sample provided at least 5.5 micrograms of extracted total RNA. The authors ran a second PCR of 7 to 11 cycles using a sample-barcoded 5' primer and a J-beta primer mix. TCRdb re-derived calls from the 5' RACE reads in MiXCR, one entry per CDR3 protein. The sample lists roughly 800,000 distinct CDR3 sequences, about 62% seen once, with roughly 22% in the top ten. The sequencing input was blood. The sequence derives from a man between 25 and 39 years old in good health.

CDR3 amino acids: CASSLGPGATDTQYF. The CDR3 DNA reads TGTGCCAGCAGCTTAGGTCCAGGGGCTACAGATACGCAGTATTTT. This chain connects TRBV7-2 to TRBJ2-3; TRBD1 might be the D (6 bases). Germline V gives CDR1 SGHTA, CDR2 FQGNSA. Trimming cost V 1 base and J 3 bases, with 11 bases left between them. CDR3 size: 15 residues.